This T cell receptor (beta chain) was captured in a study of pediatric ulcerative colitis. Whole-study context: Ulcerative colitis patients had pancolitis or left-sided colitis, with confirming histology.

Study conclusions and caveats: Compared with controls, ulcerative colitis showed greater blood-rectum clone sharing. A couple of patients' blood samples yielded substantially fewer templates.

V shed 4 bases and J shed 5 bases, with 4 bases lying between them. Germline V gene data show CDR1 as SGHTS and CDR2 as YDEGEE. This CDR3 has 11 residues. This was a survey-level run. Libraries were prepared by immunoSEQ multiplex PCR; TCRdb keeps only in-frame clonotypes and omits some of them. The sample contains 36,000 or so clones, less than 80% of which appear only once. This clone was picked up a small number of times. Its antigen is undetermined. Rectal tissue came from one to two pinch biopsies taken at colonoscopy. Sequences were obtained from gut tissue. V usage is TRBV5-8 and J usage is TRBJ1-5; D gene uncertain. This receptor was taken from a boy younger than 18 with moderate ulcerative colitis. CDR3 in amino acids: CASSADQPQHF. The DNA of the CDR3 is TGTGCCAGCAGCGCAGATCAGCCCCAGCATTTT.